Below, one T cell receptor beta chain is given with its context. Its antigen is still unknown. With a much larger clone just one base away, this may be a read error. Breast cancer patients provided tissue from their axillary draining lymph nodes. The record originates from a study of breast tumors, draining lymph nodes, adjacent tissues. In TCRdb, the multiplex PCR reads were re-called with MiXCR into one record per CDR3 protein. The sample carries about 230,000 distinct CDR3 sequences, 32% recorded once. Study outcomes and limitations: Tumor T cell lymph node origin was a supported hypothesis, not proven. Most tumor T cells seemingly derive from lymph node, then expand in tumor.

The CDR3 covers 12 residues. Per the germline V gene, CDR1 is DFQATT and CDR2 is SNEGSKA (reference sequence). This receptor was obtained from a female donor with breast cancer. Some clones in this sample may be carry-over from other donors' samples. The sequenced sample consisted of axillary lymph node tissue. The genes are TRBV20-1 and TRBJ2-1; TRBD2 is a possible D gene (6 bases). This CDR3 reads CSASVRGNGQFF. The CDR3 DNA sequence: TGCAGTGCGAGCGTACGGGGGAATGGGCAGTTCTTC.